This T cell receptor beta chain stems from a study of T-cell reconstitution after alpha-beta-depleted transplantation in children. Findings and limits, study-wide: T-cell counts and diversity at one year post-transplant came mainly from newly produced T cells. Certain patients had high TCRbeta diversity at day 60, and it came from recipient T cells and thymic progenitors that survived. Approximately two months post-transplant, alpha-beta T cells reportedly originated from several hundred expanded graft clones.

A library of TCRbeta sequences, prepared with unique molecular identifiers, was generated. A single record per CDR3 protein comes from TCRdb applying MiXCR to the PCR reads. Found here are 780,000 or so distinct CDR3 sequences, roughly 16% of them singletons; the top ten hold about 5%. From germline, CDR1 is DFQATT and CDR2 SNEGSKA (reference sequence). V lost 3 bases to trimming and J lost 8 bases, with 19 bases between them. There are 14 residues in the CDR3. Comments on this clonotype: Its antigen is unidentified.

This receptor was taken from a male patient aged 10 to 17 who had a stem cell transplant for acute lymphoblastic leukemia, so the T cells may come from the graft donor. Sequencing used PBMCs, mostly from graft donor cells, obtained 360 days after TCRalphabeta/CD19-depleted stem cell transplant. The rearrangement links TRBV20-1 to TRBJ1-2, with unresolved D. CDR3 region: CSARQWASWEGYTF. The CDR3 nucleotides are TGCAGTGCTAGGCAGTGGGCCTCCTGGGAAGGCTACACCTTC.